These 14 T cell receptor beta chains were sequenced from one sample in a study of blood T cell repertoires in COVID-19. Clones were read by immunoSEQ multiplex PCR, and TCRdb kept only the in-frame ones, dropping some. The data show more than 250,000 clones, around four fifths seen once. The sample consisted of peripheral blood. These receptors came from a woman between 50 and 59 years old with acute or convalescent COVID-19.

J is TRBJ2-3 and V is TRBV4-2, with 9 bases that match TRBD2. The CDR3 length is 17 residues. The junction had 8 bases not matched to a gene; V was cut back by 3 bases and J by 1 base. Germline CDR1 reads LGHNA; CDR2 reads YNFKEQ. In nucleotides, the CDR3 is TGTGCCAGCAGCCAGGAAGTGGCGGGAGGGGGCACAGATACGCAGTATTTT. Residues: CASSQEVAGGGTDTQYF.

The chain has TRBV29-1 and TRBJ2-7, with 9 bases aligning to TRBD2. The germline V gene has CDR1 SQVTM and CDR2 ANQGSEA. The length of the CDR3 is 13 residues. The V segment lost 5 bases and the J segment 3 bases; nucleotides outside the gene matches: 5. CDR3 nucleotide sequence: TGCAGCGTTCAACTAGCGGGCTACTACGAGCAGTACTTC. Protein product: CSVQLAGYYEQYF.

V usage is TRBV28 and J usage is TRBJ1-2; no reliable D call. This CDR3 comprises 12 residues. With 5 bases removed from V and 4 bases from J, the gap between germline ends came to 8 bases. Germline CDR1 is MDHEN and CDR2 is SYDVKM. The CDR3 sequence is CASSGGIYGYTF. For the CDR3, the DNA is TGTGCCAGCAGTGGAGGGATCTATGGCTACACCTTC.

The chain recombines TRBV12-5 with TRBJ2-5, with 7 bases fitting TRBD2. This CDR3 is 14 amino acids long. V lost 2 bases to trimming and J lost 2 bases; unmatched junction nucleotides: 2. Germline V gene lookup returns CDR1 LGHNT and CDR2 FRNRAP. The CDR3 protein is CASGLFSGQETQYF. In DNA, the CDR3 is TGTGCTAGTGGTTTGTTTAGCGGGCAAGAGACCCAGTACTTC.

The chain combines TRBV19 with TRBJ1-1; tentatively, D is TRBD1 (5 bases). V was cut by 4 bases and J by 6 bases, with 21 bases left in between. CDR1 and CDR2 (germline): LNHDA, SQIVND (reference sequence). The CDR3 is 16 amino acids. CDR3 bases: TGTGCCAGTAGTAGTTCAGGGTTGGATTTATCATCTGAAGCTTTCTTT. It yields the protein CASSSSGLDLSSEAFF.

The V gene is TRBV9, the J gene TRBJ1-2; the match to TRBD1 covers 9 bases. V lost 4 bases to trimming and J lost 2 bases; unmatched junction nucleotides: 18. This CDR3 has 19 amino acids. Germline assignment: CDR1 SGDLS and CDR2 YYNGEE. CDR3 sequence (DNA): TGTGCCAGCAGCCCCCCCTCGGGGAGCGACGGGACAGGGAACTATGGCTACACCTTC. Its translation: CASSPPSGSDGTGNYGYTF.

The genes are TRBV7-9 and TRBJ1-1; possible D gene TRBD1, 6 bases. The germline gives CDR1 SEHNR, CDR2 FQNEAQ (reference sequence). Trimming removed 1 base from V and 1 base from J, with 16 bases in between. The CDR3 length is 17 residues. CDR3 sequence reads: CASSLGAGAIGNTEAFF. Written as DNA, the CDR3 is TGTGCCAGCAGCTTAGGGGCAGGGGCAATAGGGAACACTGAAGCTTTCTTT.

The chain has TRBV21-1 and TRBJ1-3. TRBV21-1 is described as a pseudogene. This CDR3 is 13 amino acids long. The CDR3 protein is CASSKDEGNTIYF. The CDR3 DNA follows: TGTGCCAGCAGCAAAGATGAGGGAAACACCATATATTTT.

The chain couples TRBV18 to TRBJ1-4; maybe TRBD1 (6 bases). The CDR3 consists of 14 residues. CDR1 is KGHSH and CDR2 is LQKENI in the germline V gene. V lost 6 bases, J lost 4 bases, and 12 bases lay in between. The CDR3 sequence: CASSSGQNNEKLFF. The CDR3 region has the DNA TGTGCCAGCTCGAGCGGACAGAATAATGAAAAACTGTTTTTT.

This chain uses TRBV30 with TRBJ2-1; perhaps TRBD2 as D (6 bases). The CDR3 length is 12 residues. Per the germline V gene, CDR1 is GTSNPN and CDR2 is SVGIG (reference sequence). V was pared by 1 base and J by 10 bases, with 11 bases between. CDR3 region: CAWSALAAEQFF. As DNA, the CDR3 is TGTGCCTGGAGTGCCTTAGCGGCCGAGCAGTTCTTC.

The chain links TRBV29-1 to TRBJ2-1; D gene unclear. Germline V gives CDR1 SQVTM, CDR2 ANQGSEA. The CDR3 spans 11 residues. V lost 4 bases and J 8 bases, leaving 9 bases between the germline ends. This chain's CDR3 is CSVVRRDEQFF. CDR3 in DNA: TGCAGCGTTGTTCGTCGCGATGAGCAGTTCTTC.

This chain links TRBV7-9 with TRBJ1-1; no clear D gene. Deletions cut 5 bases from V and 6 bases from J, with 10 bases between. Germline loops: CDR1 SEHNR, CDR2 FQNEAQ (reference sequence). This CDR3 contains 12 residues. This CDR3 reads CASSLRTAEAFF. CDR3 sequence (DNA): TGTGCCAGCAGCCTGCGTACCGCTGAAGCTTTCTTT.

The chain employs TRBV30 and TRBJ2-1; the match to TRBD1 covers 10 bases. The germline V gene has CDR1 GTSNPN and CDR2 SVGIG (reference sequence). CDR3 length: 14 residues. The ends lost 2 bases at V and 8 bases at J; junction bases unmatched: 6. CDR3 residues: CAWSSGQGVDEQFF. In nucleotides, the CDR3 is TGTGCCTGGAGTAGTGGACAGGGGGTGGATGAGCAGTTCTTC.

The chain has TRBV6-5 and TRBJ1-2; D is uncertain. V was cut by 0 bases and J by 2 bases, with 10 bases left in between. In germline, CDR1 is MNHEY, CDR2 SVGAGI. This CDR3 contains 15 residues. The CDR3 loop reads CASSYSGFMNYGYTF. CDR3 DNA: TGTGCCAGCAGTTACTCCGGTTTTATGAACTATGGCTACACCTTC.